This T cell receptor beta chain was recorded in a study of T cells expressing NK-cell markers. For TCR beta, cDNA was produced by 5'RACE template switching with UMIs. No DNA is given; TCRdb re-called the 5' RACE reads and lists each CDR3 protein once. The sample totals over 100,000 distinct CDR3 sequences; its top ten clones hold 15% to 20%. Germline CDR1 MNHEY, CDR2 SMNVEV (reference sequence). CDR3 length: 15 amino acids. The TCR sequence derives from a woman between 18 and 70 years old in good health. What was sequenced was blood T cells: a sorted CD56 or NKG2C T cell subset, CD4+ or CD8+ T cells, or bulk PBMC T cells (not recorded which). J is TRBJ2-1 and V is TRBV27; TCRdb picks TRBD1, but there is no DNA to check that call. This chain's CDR3 is CASSLGTQSYNEQFF.